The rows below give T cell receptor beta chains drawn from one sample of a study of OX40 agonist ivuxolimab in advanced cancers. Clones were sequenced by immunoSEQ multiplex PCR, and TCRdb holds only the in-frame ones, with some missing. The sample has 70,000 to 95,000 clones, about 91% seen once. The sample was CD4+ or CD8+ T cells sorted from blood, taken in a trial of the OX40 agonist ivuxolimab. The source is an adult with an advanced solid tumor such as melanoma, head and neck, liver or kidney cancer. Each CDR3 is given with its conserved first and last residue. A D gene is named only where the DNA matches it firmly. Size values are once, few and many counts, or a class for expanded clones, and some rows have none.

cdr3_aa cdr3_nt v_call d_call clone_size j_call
CSVEPTMNTEAFF TGCAGCGTTGAACCTACGATGAACACTGAAGCTTTCTTT TRBV29-1 NA NA TRBJ1-1
CASSDSYNEQFF TGCGCCAGCAGCGACTCCTACAATGAGCAGTTCTTC TRBV10-2 NA NA TRBJ2-1
CASSHGHALAGGGEQYF TGCGCCAGCAGCCATGGGCATGCACTAGCGGGAGGAGGCGAGCAGTACTTC TRBV5-1 TRBD2 NA TRBJ2-7
CASSIGGNNEQFF TGTGCCAGCAGTATCGGGGGAAACAATGAGCAGTTCTTC TRBV27 NA NA TRBJ2-1
CASSVAPTGGSYTF TGTGCCAGCAGCGTAGCTCCTACCGGAGGGAGCTACACCTTC TRBV9 NA NA TRBJ1-2
CASSKAEDRGRVSRGAFF TGTGCCAGCAGCAAAGCGGAGGACAGGGGGCGCGTTTCCCGGGGTGCTTTCTTT TRBV21-1 NA NA TRBJ1-1
CASSYYGSHGYTF TGTGCCAGCAGTTACTACGGCAGTCATGGCTACACCTTC TRBV6-6 NA NA TRBJ1-2
CASSPRMSGVTTDTQYF TGTGCCAGCTCACCTAGGATGAGCGGGGTTACCACAGATACGCAGTATTTT TRBV18 TRBD2 once TRBJ2-3
CASSRWTEYGYTF TGTGCCAGCAGTCGTTGGACAGAGTATGGCTACACCTTC TRBV2 NA few TRBJ1-2
CASRTGGNQVDTF TGTGCCAGCAGGACAGGGGGGAATCAGGTTGACACCTTC TRBV5-6 TRBD1 NA TRBJ1-2
CASSPRTATNEKLFF TGTGCCAGCAGCCCCCGGACAGCAACTAATGAAAAACTGTTTTTT TRBV9 NA NA TRBJ1-4
CASSYGPPDTQYF TGTGCCAGCAGCTATGGGCCACCAGATACGCAGTATTTT TRBV7-8 NA NA TRBJ2-3
CSAGTPETQYF TGCAGTGCTGGGACCCCAGAGACCCAGTACTTC TRBV20-1 NA NA TRBJ2-5
CASSLAGSGNTIYF TGTGCCAGCAGCTTAGCAGGGAGTGGAAACACCATATATTTT TRBV7-9 NA few TRBJ1-3
CASSSKGDTEAFF TGCGCCAGCAGCTCTAAAGGGGACACTGAAGCTTTCTTT TRBV5-1 NA NA TRBJ1-1
CASRSGGHTEAFF TGTGCCAGCAGGAGCGGAGGACACACTGAAGCTTTCTTT TRBV6-5 NA once TRBJ1-1
CAWSQGTGTLQETQYF TGTGCCTGGAGTCAAGGGACAGGGACGCTCCAAGAGACCCAGTACTTC TRBV30 TRBD1 NA TRBJ2-5
CATQPGGQGSGEQYF TGTGCCACACAACCTGGGGGACAGGGCTCGGGGGAGCAGTACTTC TRBV15 TRBD1 NA TRBJ2-7
CASHTRETFYGYTF TGTGCCAGTCATACTCGGGAAACCTTCTATGGCTACACCTTC TRBV19 NA NA TRBJ1-2
CASSPRVGHNSPLHF TGTGCCAGCTCACCACGGGTTGGTCATAATTCACCCCTCCATTTT TRBV18 NA NA TRBJ1-6
CASSTEGDYYGYTF TGCGCCAGCAGCACAGAGGGGGACTACTATGGCTACACCTTC TRBV5-1 NA NA TRBJ1-2
CASSPSGQRSNGYTF TGTGCCAGCAGCCCCAGTGGACAGCGGTCAAATGGCTACACCTTC TRBV7-9 NA NA TRBJ1-2
CASRSRPTDTQYF TGTGCCAGCAGGTCTAGGCCCACAGATACGCAGTATTTT TRBV5-5 NA NA TRBJ2-3
CASSSGQGDYGYTF TGTGCCAGCAGTTCCGGACAGGGAGACTATGGCTACACCTTC TRBV11-2 TRBD1 NA TRBJ1-2
CASSFETGSGANVLTF TGTGCCAGCAGCTTCGAGACAGGGTCTGGGGCCAACGTCCTGACTTTC TRBV7-2 TRBD1 NA TRBJ2-6
CSATRGETQYF TGCAGTGCTACCCGGGGGGAGACCCAGTACTTC TRBV20-1 NA NA TRBJ2-5
CASSRQTGEKNIQYF TGTGCCAGCAGCCGCCAGACGGGGGAAAAAAACATTCAGTACTTC TRBV5-4 NA NA TRBJ2-4
CASSPPATGELFF TGTGCCAGTAGTCCGCCCGCAACCGGGGAGCTGTTTTTT TRBV19 NA NA TRBJ2-2
CASSVGWGDFQYF TGTGCCAGCAGCGTAGGGTGGGGGGACTTTCAGTACTTC TRBV9 NA NA TRBJ2-4
CASSLWALVGDTQYF TGTGCCAGTAGTCTTTGGGCCCTAGTGGGAGATACGCAGTATTTT TRBV19 NA once TRBJ2-3
CASSASTSGGRGTQYF TGTGCCAGCAGCGCCAGTACCAGCGGGGGCAGGGGTACGCAGTATTTT TRBV2 TRBD2 few TRBJ2-3
CASSRNSGRAQFF TGTGCCAGCAGCCGAAACAGCGGGAGGGCCCAGTTCTTC TRBV4-2 TRBD2 once TRBJ2-1
CASSIRTGAGDTQYF TGTGCCAGTAGTATCCGGACAGGGGCCGGAGATACGCAGTATTTT TRBV19 TRBD1 NA TRBJ2-3
CASSEFGGGTGNQPQHF TGCGCCAGCAGTGAGTTTGGGGGGGGCACGGGCAATCAGCCCCAGCATTTT TRBV10-2 NA NA TRBJ1-5
CASDRGDNNEQFF TGTGCCAGCGACAGGGGAGATAACAATGAGCAGTTCTTC TRBV6-1 TRBD1 once TRBJ2-1
CASSSSTGGYGYTF TGTGCCAGCAGTTCGTCGACAGGGGGCTATGGCTACACCTTC TRBV6-5 TRBD1 NA TRBJ1-2
CASSSSGRATDTQYF TGTGCCAGCAGCTCCTCCGGACGGGCCACAGATACGCAGTATTTT TRBV7-2 NA NA TRBJ2-3
CASSLGRVQDTQYF TGTGCCAGCAGCTTAGGCAGGGTGCAAGATACGCAGTATTTT TRBV7-9 NA NA TRBJ2-3